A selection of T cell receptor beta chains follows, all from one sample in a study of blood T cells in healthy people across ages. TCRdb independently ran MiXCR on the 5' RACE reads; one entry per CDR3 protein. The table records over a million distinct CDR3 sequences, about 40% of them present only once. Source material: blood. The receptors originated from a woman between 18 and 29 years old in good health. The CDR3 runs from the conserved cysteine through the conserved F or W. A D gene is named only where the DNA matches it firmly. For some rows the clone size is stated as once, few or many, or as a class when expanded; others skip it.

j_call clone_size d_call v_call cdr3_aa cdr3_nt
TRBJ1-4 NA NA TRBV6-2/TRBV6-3 CASSLPMGEKLFF TGTGCCAGCAGCCTCCCCATGGGTGAAAAACTGTTTTTT
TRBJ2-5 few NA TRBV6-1 CATREGLETQYF TGTGCCACTCGAGAGGGGCTAGAGACCCAGTACTTC
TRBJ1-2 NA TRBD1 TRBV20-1 CSARDLNRGYGYTF TGCAGTGCTAGAGATCTAAACAGGGGGTATGGCTACACCTTC
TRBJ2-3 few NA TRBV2 CATRPDPSTDTQYF TGTGCCACTCGTCCCGACCCTAGCACAGATACGCAGTATTTT
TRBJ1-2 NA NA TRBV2 CASTVNRYGYTF TGTGCCAGCACCGTCAATAGATATGGCTACACCTTC
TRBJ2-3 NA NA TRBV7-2 CASSFSPDTQYF TGTGCCAGCAGCTTCTCCCCAGATACGCAGTATTTT
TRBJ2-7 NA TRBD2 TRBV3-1 CASKRGTSPNEQYF TGTGCCAGCAAGAGGGGGACTAGCCCCAACGAGCAGTACTTC
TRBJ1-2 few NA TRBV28 CGVGYGYTF TGTGGCGTCGGCTATGGCTACACCTTC
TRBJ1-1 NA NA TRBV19 CASSIEGPEAFF TGTGCCAGTAGTATAGAAGGTCCTGAAGCTTTCTTT
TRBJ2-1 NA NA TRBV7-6 CASTPGLATNEQFF TGTGCCAGCACCCCTGGGTTAGCAACCAATGAGCAGTTCTTC
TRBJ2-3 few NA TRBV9 CASSVGTGGTDTQYF TGTGCCAGCAGCGTCGGAACGGGGGGCACAGATACGCAGTATTTT
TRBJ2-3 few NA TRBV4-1 CASSQDAGFMDTQYF TGCGCCAGCAGCCAAGATGCAGGGTTTATGGATACGCAGTATTTT
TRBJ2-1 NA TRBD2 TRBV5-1 CASSLTSELYNEQFF TGCGCCAGCAGCCTGACTAGCGAGCTCTACAATGAGCAGTTCTTC
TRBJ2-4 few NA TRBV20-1 CSAREQGGGGQYF TGCAGTGCTAGAGAGCAGGGCGGTGGTGGGCAGTACTTC
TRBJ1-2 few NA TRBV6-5 CASSYGHGFRYGYTF TGTGCCAGCAGTTACGGTCACGGGTTTCGTTATGGCTACACCTTC
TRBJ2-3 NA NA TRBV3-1 CASSHSESTDTQYF TGTGCCAGCAGCCACTCAGAGAGCACAGATACGCAGTATTTT
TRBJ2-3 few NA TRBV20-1 CTVGTDTQYF TGCACTGTGGGCACAGATACGCAGTATTTT
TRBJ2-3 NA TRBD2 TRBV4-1 CASSQVLGLAGNTDTQYF TGCGCCAGCAGCCAAGTGTTGGGGCTAGCGGGAAACACAGATACGCAGTATTTT
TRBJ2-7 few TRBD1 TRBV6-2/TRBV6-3 CAVGQGVYEQYF TGTGCCGTCGGACAGGGGGTCTACGAGCAGTACTTC
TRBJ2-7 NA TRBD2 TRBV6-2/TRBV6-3 CASRPGLAGEQYF TGTGCCAGCCGTCCCGGACTAGCGGGGGAGCAGTACTTC
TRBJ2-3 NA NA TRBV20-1 CSAQLSPDTQYF TGCAGTGCCCAACTATCACCCGATACGCAGTATTTT
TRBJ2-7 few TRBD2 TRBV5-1 CASSPTSTSGLYEQYF TGCGCCAGCAGCCCGACCTCGACTAGCGGGCTATACGAGCAGTACTTC
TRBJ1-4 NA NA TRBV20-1 CSANSGDWYAEKLFF TGCAGTGCGAACTCCGGGGACTGGTACGCTGAAAAACTGTTTTTT
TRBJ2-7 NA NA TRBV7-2 CASSSGRFYEQYF TGTGCCAGCAGCTCGGGACGGTTCTACGAGCAGTACTTC
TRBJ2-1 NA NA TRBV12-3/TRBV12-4 CASSSANSYNEQFF TGTGCCAGCAGTTCAGCGAACTCCTACAATGAGCAGTTCTTC
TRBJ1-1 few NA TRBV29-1 CSVGGHLMNTEAFF TGCAGCGTTGGAGGACACCTCATGAACACTGAAGCTTTCTTT
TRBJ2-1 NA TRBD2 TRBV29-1 CSVDGTSVDNEQFF TGCAGCGTGGACGGGACTAGCGTAGACAATGAGCAGTTCTTC
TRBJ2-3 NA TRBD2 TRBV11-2 CASRQLAGGVTDTQYF TGTGCCAGCAGACAACTAGCGGGGGGTGTTACAGATACGCAGTATTTT
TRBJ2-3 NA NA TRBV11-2 CASSTGGKGTDTQYF TGTGCCAGCAGTACCGGGGGCAAAGGTACAGATACGCAGTATTTT
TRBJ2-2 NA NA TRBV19 CASSSPGPNTGELFF TGTGCCAGTAGTAGCCCGGGACCTAACACCGGGGAGCTGTTTTTT
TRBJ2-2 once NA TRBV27 CASSFSGERTGELFF TGTGCCAGCAGTTTTAGTGGGGAGCGAACCGGGGAGCTGTTTTTT
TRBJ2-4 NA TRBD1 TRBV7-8 CASSPIQGMAKNIQYF TGTGCCAGCAGCCCAATACAGGGGATGGCCAAAAACATTCAGTACTTC
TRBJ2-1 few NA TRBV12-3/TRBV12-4 CASTPTSYNEQFF TGTGCCAGCACTCCGACTAGTTACAATGAGCAGTTCTTC
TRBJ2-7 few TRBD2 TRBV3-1 CASATTSEGYEQYF TGTGCCAGCGCTACCACTAGCGAGGGCTACGAGCAGTACTTC
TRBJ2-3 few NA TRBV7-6 CASTDGGTDTQYF TGTGCCAGCACCGACGGAGGGACAGATACGCAGTATTTT
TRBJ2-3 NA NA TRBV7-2 CASSLVYGGSTDTQYF TGTGCCAGCAGCTTAGTTTACGGGGGAAGCACAGATACGCAGTATTTT
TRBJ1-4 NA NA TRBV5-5 CASSLTAGGEWEKLFF TGTGCCAGCAGCTTGACGGCAGGCGGGGAGTGGGAAAAACTGTTTTTT
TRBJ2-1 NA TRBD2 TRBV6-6 CASILGGEQFF TGTGCCAGCATCCTGGGGGGGGAGCAGTTCTTC
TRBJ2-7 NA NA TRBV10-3 CAISERTSYEQYF TGTGCCATCAGTGAGAGGACCTCCTACGAGCAGTACTTC
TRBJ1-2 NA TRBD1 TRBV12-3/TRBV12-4 CASSRRGREGYGYTF TGTGCCAGCAGCCGCAGGGGGCGAGAGGGATATGGCTACACCTTC
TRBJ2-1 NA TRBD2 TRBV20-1 CSARGQAGGSYNEQFF TGCAGTGCTAGAGGTCAAGCGGGAGGGTCCTACAATGAGCAGTTCTTC
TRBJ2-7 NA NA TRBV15 CATARDFSYEQYF TGTGCCACCGCTCGGGACTTCTCCTACGAGCAGTACTTC
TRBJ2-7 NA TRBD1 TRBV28 CASSPQDRVGEQYF TGTGCCAGCAGTCCGCAGGACAGGGTCGGCGAGCAGTACTTC
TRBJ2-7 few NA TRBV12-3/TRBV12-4 CASSSELGVVYEQYF TGTGCCAGCAGTTCTGAATTGGGGGTCGTCTACGAGCAGTACTTC
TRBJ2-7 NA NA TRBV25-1 CASCRASTADTQYF TGTGCCAGCTGTCGGGCGAGTACGGCAGACACCCAGTACTTC
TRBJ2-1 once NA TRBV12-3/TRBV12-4 CASSPPSPRPQFF TGTGCCAGCAGTCCACCTTCGCCGCGCCCGCAGTTCTTC
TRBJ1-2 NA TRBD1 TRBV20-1 CSAEQGAGYGYTF TGCAGTGCTGAACAGGGGGCGGGCTATGGCTACACCTTC
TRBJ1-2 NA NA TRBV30 CAWAPGGHRYTF TGTGCCTGGGCCCCCGGGGGCCATCGCTACACCTTC
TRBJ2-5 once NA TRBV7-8 CASSLRRVLETQYF TGTGCCAGCAGCTTAAGGCGGGTCCTGGAGACCCAGTACTTC
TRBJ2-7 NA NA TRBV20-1 CSATGVLTYEQYF TGCAGTGCTACGGGGGTGCTGACCTACGAGCAGTACTTC
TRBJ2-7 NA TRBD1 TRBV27 CAILRQGGHEQYF TGTGCCATACTACGACAGGGTGGCCACGAGCAGTACTTC
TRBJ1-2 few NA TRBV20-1 CSALTTFNYGYTF TGCAGTGCTCTGACAACCTTTAACTATGGCTACACCTTC
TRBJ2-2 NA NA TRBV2 CASSHLPSTGNTGELFF TGTGCCAGCAGCCATTTACCCTCTACGGGGAACACCGGGGAGCTGTTTTTT
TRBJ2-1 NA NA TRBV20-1 CSAPGKMEGTQFF TGCAGTGCTCCAGGGAAGATGGAGGGGACCCAGTTCTTC
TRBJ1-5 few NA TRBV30 CAWSVRQGSQPQHF TGTGCCTGGAGTGTACGGCAGGGGAGTCAGCCCCAGCATTTT